This TCR beta chain was sequenced during a study of T-cell reconstitution after alpha-beta-depleted transplantation in children. With 5 bases removed from V and 2 bases from J, the gap between germline ends came to 16 bases. CDR3 length equals 16 residues. From germline, CDR1 is SNHLY and CDR2 FYNNEI. For TCRbeta, the library was prepared with unique molecular identifiers. TCRdb re-called the PCR reads through MiXCR, storing one row per CDR3 protein. The sample has a few hundred thousand distinct CDR3 sequences; approximately 9% are singletons. The sequence came from a human donor who donated a stem cell graft to a child with acute lymphoblastic leukemia. Here the sequenced sample was PBMCs from the stem cell graft donor, taken from the stem cell graft. The genes are TRBV2 and TRBJ2-1; unclear D gene. In DNA form, the CDR3 reads TGTGCCAGCAGTCGCGACCCCCCTGGGGCCTACAATGAGCAGTTCTTC. This gives the protein CASSRDPPGAYNEQFF.